This T cell receptor (beta chain) was captured by sequencing in a study of blood T cell repertoires in COVID-19. The V gene's germline CDR1 is MGHRA and CDR2 YSYEKL. Trimming took 4 bases from V and 0 from J; bases not matched to a gene: 4. The length of the CDR3 is 15 residues. Sequencing used immunoSEQ multiplex PCR; TCRdb keeps in-frame clones, though not all of them. The top ten hold about 3.9% of the sample, which has 150,000 to 200,000 clones, approximately 87% seen once. The receptor was isolated from a woman in her sixties or seventies with acute or convalescent COVID-19. The V gene is TRBV4-1, the J gene TRBJ2-5; 8 nucleotides agree with TRBD2. What was sequenced was peripheral blood. CDR3 bases: TGCGCCAGCAGCCCCCGGACTAGCAACCAAGAGACCCAGTACTTC. Amino acids: CASSPRTSNQETQYF.